This T cell receptor beta chain was identified in a study of early T cells in non-severe SARS-CoV-2 infection. Study-level information: RNA in bulk from unsorted whole blood was sequenced, and chains were unpaired. Study-wide results and limits: Database matching using VDJdb favored anti-spike CD8 responses, with private and CD4 specificities left missing.

The V gene's germline CDR1 is SEHNR and CDR2 FQNEAQ (reference sequence). J was trimmed by 4 bases and V by 1 base; bases with no gene match: 4. This CDR3 has 16 residues. At least ten counts were recorded for this clonotype. Its antigen remains unknown. The protocol attached unique molecular identifiers to individual cDNA molecules. From the 5' RACE reads, TCRdb called clonotypes with MiXCR, one entry per CDR3 protein. This table has more than 45,000 distinct CDR3 sequences, under 15% appearing once. This TCR came from an adult who was a healthcare worker with PCR-confirmed SARS-CoV-2 infection or an uninfected control (not recorded which). Sequencing used whole blood. This chain connects TRBV7-9 to TRBJ2-1; 10 bases map to TRBD2. CDR3 nucleotide sequence: TGTGCCAGCAGCTTAGGGACTAGCGGTCCGTACAATGAGCAGTTCTTC. It codes for CASSLGTSGPYNEQFF.